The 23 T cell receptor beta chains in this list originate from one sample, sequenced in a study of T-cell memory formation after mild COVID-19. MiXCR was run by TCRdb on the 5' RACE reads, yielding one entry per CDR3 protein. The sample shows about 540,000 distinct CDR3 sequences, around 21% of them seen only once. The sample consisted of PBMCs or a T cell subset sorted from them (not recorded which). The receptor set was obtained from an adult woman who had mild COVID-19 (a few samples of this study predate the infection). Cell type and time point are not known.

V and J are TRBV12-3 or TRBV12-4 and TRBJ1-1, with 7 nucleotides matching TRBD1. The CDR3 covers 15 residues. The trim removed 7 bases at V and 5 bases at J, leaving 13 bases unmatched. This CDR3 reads CASNDLTGLETEAFF. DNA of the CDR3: TGTGCCAGCAACGACCTGACAGGGCTCGAAACTGAAGCTTTCTTT.

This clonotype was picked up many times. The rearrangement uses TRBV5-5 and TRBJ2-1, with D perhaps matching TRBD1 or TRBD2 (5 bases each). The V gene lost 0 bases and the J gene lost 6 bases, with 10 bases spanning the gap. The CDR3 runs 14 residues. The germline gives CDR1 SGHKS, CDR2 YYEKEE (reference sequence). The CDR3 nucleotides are TGTGCCAGCAGCTTGGGGCCCGGGGCCAATGAGCAGTTCTTC. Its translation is CASSLGPGANEQFF.

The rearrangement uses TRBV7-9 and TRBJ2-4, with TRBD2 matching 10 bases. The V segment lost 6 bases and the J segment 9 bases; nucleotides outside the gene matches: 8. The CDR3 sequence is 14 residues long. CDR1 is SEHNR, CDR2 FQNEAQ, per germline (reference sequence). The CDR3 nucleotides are TGTGCCAGCAGACCCCTAGCGGGGGAGACCATTCAGTACTTC. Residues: CASRPLAGETIQYF.

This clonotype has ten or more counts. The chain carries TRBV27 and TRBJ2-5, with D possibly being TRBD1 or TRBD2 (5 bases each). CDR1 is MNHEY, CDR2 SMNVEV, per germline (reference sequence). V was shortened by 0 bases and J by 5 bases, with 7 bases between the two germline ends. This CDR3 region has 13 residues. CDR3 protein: CASSLSGVETQYF. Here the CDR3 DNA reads TGTGCCAGCAGTTTATCGGGGGTGGAGACCCAGTACTTC.

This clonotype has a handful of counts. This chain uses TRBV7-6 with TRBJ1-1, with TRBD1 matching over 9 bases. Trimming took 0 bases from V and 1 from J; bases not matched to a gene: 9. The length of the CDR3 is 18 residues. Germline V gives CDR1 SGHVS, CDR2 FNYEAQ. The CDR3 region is CASSLALFRTGENTEAFF. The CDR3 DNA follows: TGTGCCAGCAGCTTAGCGCTTTTCCGGACAGGGGAGAACACTGAAGCTTTCTTT. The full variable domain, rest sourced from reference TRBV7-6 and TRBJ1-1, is GAGVSQSPRYKVTKRGQDVALRCDPISGHVSLYWYRQALGQGPEFLTYFNYEAQQDKSGLPNDRFSAERPEGSISTLTIQRTEQRDSAMYRCASSLALFRTGENTEAFFGQGTRLTVV.

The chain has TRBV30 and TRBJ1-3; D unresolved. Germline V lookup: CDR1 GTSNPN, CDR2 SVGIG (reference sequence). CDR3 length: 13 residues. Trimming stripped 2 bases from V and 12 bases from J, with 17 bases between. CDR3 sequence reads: CAWSPSATRHIYF. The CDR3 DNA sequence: TGTGCCTGGAGTCCCTCGGCCACTCGGCACATATATTTT.

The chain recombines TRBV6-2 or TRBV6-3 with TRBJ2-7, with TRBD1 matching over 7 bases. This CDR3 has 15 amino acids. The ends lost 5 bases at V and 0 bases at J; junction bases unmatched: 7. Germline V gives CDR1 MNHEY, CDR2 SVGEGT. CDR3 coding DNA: TGTGCCAGCAGTCCGAGGGACAGACTCTCCTACGAGCAGTACTTC. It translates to CASSPRDRLSYEQYF.

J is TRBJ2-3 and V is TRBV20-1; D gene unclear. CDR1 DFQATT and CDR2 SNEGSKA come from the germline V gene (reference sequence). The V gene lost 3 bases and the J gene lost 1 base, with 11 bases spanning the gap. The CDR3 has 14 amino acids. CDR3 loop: CSASPQRGTDTQYF. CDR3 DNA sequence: TGCAGTGCTAGTCCCCAGAGAGGCACAGATACGCAGTATTTT.

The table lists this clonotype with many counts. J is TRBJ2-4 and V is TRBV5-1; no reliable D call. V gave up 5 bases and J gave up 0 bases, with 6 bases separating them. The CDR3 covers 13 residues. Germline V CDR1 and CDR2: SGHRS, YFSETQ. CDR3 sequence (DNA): TGCGCCAGCAGGGGATTAGCCAAAAACATTCAGTACTTC. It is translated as CASRGLAKNIQYF.

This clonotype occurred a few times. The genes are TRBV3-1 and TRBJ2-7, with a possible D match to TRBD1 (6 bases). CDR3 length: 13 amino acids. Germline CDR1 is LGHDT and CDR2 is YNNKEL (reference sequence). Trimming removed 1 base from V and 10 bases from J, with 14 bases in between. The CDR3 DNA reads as TGTGCCAGCAGCCAAGTGGTCCAGGGGAATCAGTACTTC. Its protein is CASSQVVQGNQYF.

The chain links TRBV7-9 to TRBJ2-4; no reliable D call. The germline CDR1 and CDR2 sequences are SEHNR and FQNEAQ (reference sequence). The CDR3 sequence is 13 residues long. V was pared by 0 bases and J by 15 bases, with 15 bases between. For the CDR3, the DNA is TGTGCCAGCAGCTTAGCGGGCGCCCCCATGGTGTACTTC. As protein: CASSLAGAPMVYF.

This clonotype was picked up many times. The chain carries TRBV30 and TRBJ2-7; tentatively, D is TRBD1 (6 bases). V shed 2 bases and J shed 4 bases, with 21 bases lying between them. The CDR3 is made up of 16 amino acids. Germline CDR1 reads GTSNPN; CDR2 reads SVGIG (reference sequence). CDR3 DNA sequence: TGTGCCTGGAGTCGCTTGGCGTGGGGGACAAATTACGAGCAGTACTTC. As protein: CAWSRLAWGTNYEQYF.

CDR3: CASSPWDRGNTGELFF. DNA for the CDR3: TGCGCCAGCAGCCCCTGGGACAGGGGTAACACCGGGGAGCTGTTTTTT. The chain has TRBV4-1 and TRBJ2-2; 10 nucleotides agree with TRBD1. CDR3 length equals 16 residues. Germline CDR1 is MGHRA and CDR2 is YSYEKL. Trimming took 4 bases from V and 2 from J; bases not matched to a gene: 4.

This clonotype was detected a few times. The DNA of the CDR3 is TGTGCCAGCAGCTTAAATCCGGGCGGCGCTGAAGCTTTCTTT. This sequence encodes CASSLNPGGAEAFF. The V call is TRBV7-3, the J call TRBJ1-1; no reliable D call. V shed 1 base and J shed 6 bases, with 12 bases lying between them. CDR1 SGHTA and CDR2 FQGTGA come from the germline V gene. There are 14 residues in the CDR3. Looking up the rest from reference TRBV7-3 and TRBJ1-1 gives the full variable domain: GAGVSQTPSNKVTEKGKYVELRCDPISGHTALYWYRQSLGQGPEFLIYFQGTGAADDSGLPNDRFFAVRPEGSVSTLKIQRTERGDSAVYLCASSLNPGGAEAFFGQGTRLTVV.

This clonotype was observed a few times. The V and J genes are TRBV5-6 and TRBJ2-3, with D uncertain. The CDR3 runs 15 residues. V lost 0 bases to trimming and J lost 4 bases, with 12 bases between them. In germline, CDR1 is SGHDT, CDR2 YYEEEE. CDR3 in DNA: TGTGCCAGCAGCTTGGGCCCGCCGAGCGCAGATACGCAGTATTTT. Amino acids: CASSLGPPSADTQYF.

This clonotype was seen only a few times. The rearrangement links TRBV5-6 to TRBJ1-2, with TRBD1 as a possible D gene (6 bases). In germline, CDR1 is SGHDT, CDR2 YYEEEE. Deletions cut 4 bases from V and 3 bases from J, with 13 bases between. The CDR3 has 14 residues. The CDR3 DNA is TGTGCCAGCAGCCTACGGGGGGCGTACTATGGCTACACCTTC. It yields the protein CASSLRGAYYGYTF.

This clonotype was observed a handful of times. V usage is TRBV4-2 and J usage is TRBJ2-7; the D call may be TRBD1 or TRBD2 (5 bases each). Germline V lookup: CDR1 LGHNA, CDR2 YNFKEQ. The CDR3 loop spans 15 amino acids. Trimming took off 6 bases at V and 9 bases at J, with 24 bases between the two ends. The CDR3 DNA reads TGTGCCAGCAGTCGTGGCACACGGGACGCGGCGGGGCAGTACTTC. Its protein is CASSRGTRDAAGQYF.

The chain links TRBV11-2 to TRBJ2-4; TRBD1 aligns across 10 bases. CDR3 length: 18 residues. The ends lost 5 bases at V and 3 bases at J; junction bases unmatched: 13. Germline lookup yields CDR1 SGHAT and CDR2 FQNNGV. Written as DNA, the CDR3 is TGTGCCAGCAGCGGGGTACGTCGACAGGGGGCTGGCAAAAACATTCAGTACTTC. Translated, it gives CASSGVRRQGAGKNIQYF.

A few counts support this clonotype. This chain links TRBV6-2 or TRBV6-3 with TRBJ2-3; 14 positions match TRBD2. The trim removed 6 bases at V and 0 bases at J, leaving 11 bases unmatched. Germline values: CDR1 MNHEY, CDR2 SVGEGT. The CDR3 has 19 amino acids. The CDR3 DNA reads TGTGCCAGCAGCGCGGAGACTAGCGGGAGGGCCAGAAGCACAGATACGCAGTATTTT. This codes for CASSAETSGRARSTDTQYF.

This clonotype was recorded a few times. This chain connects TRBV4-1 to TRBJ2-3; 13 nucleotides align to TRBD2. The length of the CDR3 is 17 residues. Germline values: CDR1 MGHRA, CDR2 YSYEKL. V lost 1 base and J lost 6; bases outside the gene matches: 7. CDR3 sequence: CASSQGRTSGGGDTQYF. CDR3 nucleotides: TGCGCCAGCAGCCAAGGGCGGACTAGCGGGGGTGGGGATACGCAGTATTTT.

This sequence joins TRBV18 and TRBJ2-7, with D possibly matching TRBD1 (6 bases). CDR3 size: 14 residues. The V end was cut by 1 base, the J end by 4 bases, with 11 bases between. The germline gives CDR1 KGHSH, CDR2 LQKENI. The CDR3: CASSPRAGEYEQYF. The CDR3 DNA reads TGTGCCAGCTCACCACGAGCAGGGGAATACGAGCAGTACTTC. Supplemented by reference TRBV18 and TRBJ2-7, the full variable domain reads NAGVMQNPRHLVRRRGQEARLRCSPMKGHSHVYWYRQLPEEGLKFMVYLQKENIIDESGMPKERFSAEFPKEGPSILRIQQVVRGDSAAYFCASSPRAGEYEQYFGPGTRLTVT.

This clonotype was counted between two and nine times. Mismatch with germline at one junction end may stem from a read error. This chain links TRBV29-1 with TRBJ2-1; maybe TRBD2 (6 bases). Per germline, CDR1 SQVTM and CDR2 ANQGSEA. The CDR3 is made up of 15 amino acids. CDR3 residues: CSVEFFREFYNEQFF. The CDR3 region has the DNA TGCAGCGTTGAATTCTTCCGGGAGTTCTACAATGAGCAATTCTTC.

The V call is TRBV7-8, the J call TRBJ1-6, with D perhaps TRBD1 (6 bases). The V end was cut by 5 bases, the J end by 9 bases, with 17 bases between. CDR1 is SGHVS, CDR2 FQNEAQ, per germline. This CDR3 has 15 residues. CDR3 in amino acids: CASSVQGRSVSPLHF. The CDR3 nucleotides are TGTGCCAGCAGCGTACAGGGTCGTTCGGTTTCACCCCTCCACTTT.